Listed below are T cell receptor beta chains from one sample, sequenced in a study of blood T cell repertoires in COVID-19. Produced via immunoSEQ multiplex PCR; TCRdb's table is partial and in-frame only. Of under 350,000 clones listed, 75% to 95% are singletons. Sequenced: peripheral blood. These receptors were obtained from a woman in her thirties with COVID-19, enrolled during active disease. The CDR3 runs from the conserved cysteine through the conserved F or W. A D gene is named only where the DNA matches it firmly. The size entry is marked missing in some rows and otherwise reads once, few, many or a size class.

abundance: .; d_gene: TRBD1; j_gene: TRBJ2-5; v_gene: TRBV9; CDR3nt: TGTGCCAGCAGCGAATCGACAGGGTTCCAAGAGACCCAGTACTTC; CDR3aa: CASSESTGFQETQYF
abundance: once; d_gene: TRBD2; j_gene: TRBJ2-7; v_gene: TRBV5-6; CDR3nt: TGTGCCAGCAGCTACCGACTAGCGGGAGGGGTTACGAAGCAGTACTTC; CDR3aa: CASSYRLAGGVTKQYF
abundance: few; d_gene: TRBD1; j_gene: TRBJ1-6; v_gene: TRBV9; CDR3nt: TGTGCCAGCAGCAAGGGGACAGCGAATAATTCACCCCTCCACTTT; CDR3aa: CASSKGTANNSPLHF
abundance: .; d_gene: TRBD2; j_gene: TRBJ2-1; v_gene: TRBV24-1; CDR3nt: TGTGCCACAGGGACACGGGTGGGGACTAGCGGATTCAATGAGCAGTTCTTC; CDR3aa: CATGTRVGTSGFNEQFF
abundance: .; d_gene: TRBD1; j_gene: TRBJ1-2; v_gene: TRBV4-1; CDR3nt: TGCGCCAGCAGCGACGACAGGGTTGGTGGCTACACCTTC; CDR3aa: CASSDDRVGGYTF
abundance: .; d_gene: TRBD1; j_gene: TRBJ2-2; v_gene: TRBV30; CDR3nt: TGTGCCTGGAGTGTTGGGACAGTCACCGGGGAGCTGTTTTTT; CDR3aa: CAWSVGTVTGELFF
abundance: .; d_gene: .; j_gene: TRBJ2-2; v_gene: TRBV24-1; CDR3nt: TGTGCCACCAGTGATTCTTACGGACTAGGGGGCACCGGGGAGCTGTTTTTT; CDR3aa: CATSDSYGLGGTGELFF
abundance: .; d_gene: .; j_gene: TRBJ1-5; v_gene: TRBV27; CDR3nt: TGTGCCAGCAGTTTGGGGGGAGATCAGCCCCAGCATTTT; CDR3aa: CASSLGGDQPQHF
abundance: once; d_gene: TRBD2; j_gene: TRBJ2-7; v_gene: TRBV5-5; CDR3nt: TGTGCCAGCAGCTCCCGAGGACTAGCGGGAAGTTACGAGCAGTACTTC; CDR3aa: CASSSRGLAGSYEQYF
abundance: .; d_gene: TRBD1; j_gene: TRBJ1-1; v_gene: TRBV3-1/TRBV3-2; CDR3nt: TGTGCCAGCAGCCCGACAGGGTTGGGAACTGAAGCTTTCTTT; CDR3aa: CASSPTGLGTEAFF
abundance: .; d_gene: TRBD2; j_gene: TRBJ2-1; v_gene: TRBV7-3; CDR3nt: TGTGCCAGCAGCTTTAGACTAGCGGGACCGGGGAATGAGCAGTTCTTC; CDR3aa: CASSFRLAGPGNEQFF
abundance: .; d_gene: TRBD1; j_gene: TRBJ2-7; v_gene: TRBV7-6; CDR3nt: TGTGCCAGCAGCGGGACAGGGGGCCTGGGCGAGCAGTACTTC; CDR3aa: CASSGTGGLGEQYF
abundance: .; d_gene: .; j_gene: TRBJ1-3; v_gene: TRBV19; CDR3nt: TGTGCCAGTAGCGACAGCCGTGCTGGGGGAAACACCATATATTTT; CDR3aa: CASSDSRAGGNTIYF
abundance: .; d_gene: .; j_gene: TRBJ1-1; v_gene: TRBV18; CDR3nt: TGTGCCAGCTCACCACAGAGGGCGGCAGATCATAACACTGAAGCTTTCTTT; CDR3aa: CASSPQRAADHNTEAFF
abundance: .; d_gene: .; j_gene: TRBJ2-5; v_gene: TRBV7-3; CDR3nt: TGTGCCAGCAGCTTAACAGCGGGCGGTGGCGGAGAGACCCAGTACTTC; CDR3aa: CASSLTAGGGGETQYF
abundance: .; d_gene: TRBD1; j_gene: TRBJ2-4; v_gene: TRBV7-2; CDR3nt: TGTGCCAGCAGCAAACGGACAGGGGAAAACATTCAGTACTTC; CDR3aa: CASSKRTGENIQYF
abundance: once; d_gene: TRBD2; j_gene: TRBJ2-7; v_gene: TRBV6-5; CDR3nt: TGTGCCAGCAGCCGCCCTGCTAGCGGGAGGTACGAGCAGTACTTC; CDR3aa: CASSRPASGRYEQYF
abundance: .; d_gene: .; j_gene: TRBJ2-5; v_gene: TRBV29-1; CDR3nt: TGCAGCGTTATTCGGCAAGAGACCCAGTACTTC; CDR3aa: CSVIRQETQYF
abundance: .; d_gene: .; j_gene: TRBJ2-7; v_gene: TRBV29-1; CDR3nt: TGCAGCGTTGCCATAGCGGAACCCTACGAGCAGTACTTC; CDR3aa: CSVAIAEPYEQYF
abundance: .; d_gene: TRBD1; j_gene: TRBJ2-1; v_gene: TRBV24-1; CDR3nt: TGTGCCACCAGTGATTTCCCGTCGGGACAGGGACAGTTCTTC; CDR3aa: CATSDFPSGQGQFF
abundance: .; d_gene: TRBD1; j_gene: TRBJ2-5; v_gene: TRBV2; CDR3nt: TGTGCCAATTCCCTTGACAGGGGGGAGACCCAGTACTTC; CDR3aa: CANSLDRGETQYF
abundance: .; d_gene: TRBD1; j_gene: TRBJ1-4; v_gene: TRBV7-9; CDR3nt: TGTGCCAGCAGCCAAAACGACAGGGGGCAGGATAATGAAAAACTGTTTTTT; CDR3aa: CASSQNDRGQDNEKLFF
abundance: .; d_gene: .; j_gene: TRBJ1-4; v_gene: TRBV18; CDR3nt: TGTGCCAGCTCACGGAGAGAAGCCGATGAAAAACTGTTTTTT; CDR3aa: CASSRREADEKLFF
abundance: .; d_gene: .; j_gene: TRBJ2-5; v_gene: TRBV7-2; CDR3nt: TGTGCCAGCAGCTCGGCAGGGCCCATGGCAGGGACCCAGTACTTC; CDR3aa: CASSSAGPMAGTQYF
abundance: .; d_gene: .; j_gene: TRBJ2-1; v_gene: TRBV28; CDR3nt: TGTGCCAGCAGTTCCCCTGCCCCGCAGGCCCACAATGAGCAGTTCTTC; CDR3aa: CASSSPAPQAHNEQFF
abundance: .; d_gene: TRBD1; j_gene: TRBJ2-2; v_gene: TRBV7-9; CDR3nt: TGTGCCAGCAGAGTTGAAGCGGACAGGGGGACCGGGGAGCTGTTTTTT; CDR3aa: CASRVEADRGTGELFF
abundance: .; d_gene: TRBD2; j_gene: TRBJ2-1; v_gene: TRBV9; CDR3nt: TGTGCCAGCAGCGCAAAAGGGACTAGTTACAATGAGCAGTTCTTC; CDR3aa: CASSAKGTSYNEQFF
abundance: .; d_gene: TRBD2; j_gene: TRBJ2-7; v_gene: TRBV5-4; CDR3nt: TGTGCCAGCAGCATCCCGACTAGCGGGAGTATCTACGAGCAGTACTTC; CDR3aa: CASSIPTSGSIYEQYF
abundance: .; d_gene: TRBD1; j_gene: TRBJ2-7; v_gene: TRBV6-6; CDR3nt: TGTGCCAGCAGTTACTCGGGACAGCTGCGCGAGCAGTACTTC; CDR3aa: CASSYSGQLREQYF
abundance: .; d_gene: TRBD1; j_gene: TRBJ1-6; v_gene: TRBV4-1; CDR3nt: TGCGCCAGCAGCGCAACACCGGGACAGGTTTATTCACCCCTCCACTTT; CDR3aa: CASSATPGQVYSPLHF
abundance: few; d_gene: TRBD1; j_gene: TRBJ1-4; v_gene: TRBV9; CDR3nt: TGTGCCAGCAGCGCCCTAGGGACAGCCTGGGGTGAAAAACTGTTTTTT; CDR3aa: CASSALGTAWGEKLFF
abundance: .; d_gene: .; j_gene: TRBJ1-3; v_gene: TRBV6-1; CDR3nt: TGTGCCAGCAGTGCTGGGGATGTGGGGAGCTCTGGAAACACCATATATTTT; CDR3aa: CASSAGDVGSSGNTIYF
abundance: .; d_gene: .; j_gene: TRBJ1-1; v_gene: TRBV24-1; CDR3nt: TGTGCCACCAGCGGGGAGGGGACTGAAGCTTTCTTT; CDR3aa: CATSGEGTEAFF
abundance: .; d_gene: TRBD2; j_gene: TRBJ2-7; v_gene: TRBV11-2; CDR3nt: TGTGCCAGCAGCTTAGGAGTCGGGAGGTACGAGCAGTACTTC; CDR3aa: CASSLGVGRYEQYF
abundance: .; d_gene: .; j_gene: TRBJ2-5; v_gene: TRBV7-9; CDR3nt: TGTGCCAGCAGCCCCGACTCTCAAGAGACCCAGTACTTC; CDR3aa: CASSPDSQETQYF
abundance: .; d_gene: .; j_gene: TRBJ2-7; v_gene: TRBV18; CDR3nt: TGTGCCAGCTCACCCTCTACGGGAGTTGGGTCCTACGAGCAGTACTTC; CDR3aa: CASSPSTGVGSYEQYF
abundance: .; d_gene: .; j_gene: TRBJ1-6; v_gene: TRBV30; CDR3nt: TGTGCCTGGAGTGTACGTGCGGCCGGGCCCCTCCACTTT; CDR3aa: CAWSVRAAGPLHF
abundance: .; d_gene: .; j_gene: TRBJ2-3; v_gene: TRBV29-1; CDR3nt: TGCAGCGTTGATGGGTCGGGTTCAGGCACAGATACGCAGTATTTT; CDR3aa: CSVDGSGSGTDTQYF
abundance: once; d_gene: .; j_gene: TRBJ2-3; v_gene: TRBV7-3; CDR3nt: TGTGCCAGCAGCTTAAATTCGGGGTATACGCAGTATTTT; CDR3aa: CASSLNSGYTQYF
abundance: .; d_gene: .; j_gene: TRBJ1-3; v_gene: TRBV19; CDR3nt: TGTGCCAGTAGTTCCGACATGTCTGGAAACACCATATATTTT; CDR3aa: CASSSDMSGNTIYF
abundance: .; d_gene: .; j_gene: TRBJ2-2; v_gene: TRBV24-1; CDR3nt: TGTGCCACCAGTCTCCAGGGAAGTGGCACCGGGGAGCTGTTTTTT; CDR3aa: CATSLQGSGTGELFF
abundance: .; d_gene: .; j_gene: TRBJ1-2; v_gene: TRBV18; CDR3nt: TGTGCCAGCTCACCAAGGCAGACAGGAGTCCTGACTAACTATGGCTACACCTTC; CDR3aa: CASSPRQTGVLTNYGYTF
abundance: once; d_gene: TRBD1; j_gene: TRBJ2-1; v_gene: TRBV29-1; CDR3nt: TGCAGCGTCGGGACAGGGGGCAATGAGCAGTTCTTC; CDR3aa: CSVGTGGNEQFF
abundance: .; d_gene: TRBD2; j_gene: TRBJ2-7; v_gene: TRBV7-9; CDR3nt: TGTGCCAGCAGCGCGGGACTAGCGGGAGGGCCTCAGTACTTC; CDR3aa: CASSAGLAGGPQYF
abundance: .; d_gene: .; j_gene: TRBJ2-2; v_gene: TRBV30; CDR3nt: TGTGCCTGGGATCGACAGTCGAACACCGGGGAGCTGTTTTTT; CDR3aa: CAWDRQSNTGELFF
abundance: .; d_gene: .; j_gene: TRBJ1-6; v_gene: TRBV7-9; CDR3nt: TGTGCCAGCAGCTTAGATGGCCGTTCACCCCTCCACTTT; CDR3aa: CASSLDGRSPLHF
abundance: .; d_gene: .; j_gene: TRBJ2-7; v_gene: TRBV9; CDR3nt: TGTGCCAGCAGCGTAGACGAGAATGCCTACGAGCAGTACTTC; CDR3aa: CASSVDENAYEQYF
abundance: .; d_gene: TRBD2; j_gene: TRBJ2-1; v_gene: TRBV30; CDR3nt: TGTGCCTGGAGTGTAATAGCGGGATATGAGCAGTTCTTC; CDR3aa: CAWSVIAGYEQFF
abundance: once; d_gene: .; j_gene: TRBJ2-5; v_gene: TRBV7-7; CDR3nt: TGTGCTAGCAGCTTAAGGGGCAGGTCCCAAGAGACCCAGTACTTC; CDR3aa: CASSLRGRSQETQYF
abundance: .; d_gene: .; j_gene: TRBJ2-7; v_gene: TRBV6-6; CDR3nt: TGTGCCAGCACCCCCGGCGGTTCACACTACGAGCAGTACTTC; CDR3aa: CASTPGGSHYEQYF
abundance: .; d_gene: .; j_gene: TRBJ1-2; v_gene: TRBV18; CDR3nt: TGTGCCAGCTCACCAAGGCAGGGGATACGGAATTATGGCTACACCTTC; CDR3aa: CASSPRQGIRNYGYTF
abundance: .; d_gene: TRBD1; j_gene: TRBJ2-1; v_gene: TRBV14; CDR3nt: TGTGCCAGCAGCCAAGATCGGACGACAGGGGGCAGCTTATACAATGAGCAGTTCTTC; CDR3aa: CASSQDRTTGGSLYNEQFF
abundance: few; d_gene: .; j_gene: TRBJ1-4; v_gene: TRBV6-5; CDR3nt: TGTGCCAGCAGTAGGGGCCCTAAAGGGGAAAAACTGTTTTTT; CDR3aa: CASSRGPKGEKLFF